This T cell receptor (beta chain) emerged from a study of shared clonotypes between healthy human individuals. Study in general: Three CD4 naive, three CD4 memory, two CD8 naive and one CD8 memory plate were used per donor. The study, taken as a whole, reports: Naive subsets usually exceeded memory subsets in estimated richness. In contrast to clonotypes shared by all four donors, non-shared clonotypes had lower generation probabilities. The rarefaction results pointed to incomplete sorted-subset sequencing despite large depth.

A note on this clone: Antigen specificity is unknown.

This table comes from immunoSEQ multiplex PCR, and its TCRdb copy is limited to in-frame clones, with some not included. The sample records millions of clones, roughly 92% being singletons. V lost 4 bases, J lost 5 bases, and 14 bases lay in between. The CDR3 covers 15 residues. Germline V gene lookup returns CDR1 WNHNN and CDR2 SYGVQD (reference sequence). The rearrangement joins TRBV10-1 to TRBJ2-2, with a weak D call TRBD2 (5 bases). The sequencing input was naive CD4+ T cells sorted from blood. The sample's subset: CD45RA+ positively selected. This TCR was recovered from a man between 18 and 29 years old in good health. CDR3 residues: CASSVGVVGTGELFF. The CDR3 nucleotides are TGCGCCAGCAGTGTCGGGGTGGTCGGGACCGGGGAGCTGTTTTTT.